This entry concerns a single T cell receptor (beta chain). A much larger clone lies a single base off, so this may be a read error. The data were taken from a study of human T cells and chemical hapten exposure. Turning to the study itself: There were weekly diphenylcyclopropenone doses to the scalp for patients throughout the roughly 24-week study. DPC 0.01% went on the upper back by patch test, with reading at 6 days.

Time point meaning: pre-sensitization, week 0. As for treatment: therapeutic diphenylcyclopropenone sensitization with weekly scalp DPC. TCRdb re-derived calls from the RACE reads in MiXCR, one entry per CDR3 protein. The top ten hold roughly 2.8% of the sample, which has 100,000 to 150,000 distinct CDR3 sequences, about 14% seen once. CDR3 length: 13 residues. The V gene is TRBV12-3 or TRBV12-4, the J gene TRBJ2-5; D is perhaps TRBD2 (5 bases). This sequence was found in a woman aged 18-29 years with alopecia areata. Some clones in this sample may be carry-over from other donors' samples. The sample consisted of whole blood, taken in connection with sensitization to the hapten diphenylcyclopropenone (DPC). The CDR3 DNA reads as TGTGTCAGCAGTTTTCGGGGAAGAGAGACCCAGTACTTC. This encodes CVSSFRGRETQYF.